These 5 T cell receptor beta chains came from one sample sequenced in a study of blood T cell repertoires in COVID-19. Profiling relied on immunoSEQ multiplex PCR, and the TCRdb table lists in-frame clones only, not all of them. The repertoire holds fewer than 250,000 clones, approximately 81% seen once, with 0.85% to 1% in the top ten. The sequenced material came from peripheral blood. The receptors come from a man aged 40-49 years with acute or convalescent COVID-19.

A few counts support this clone. The chain is built from TRBV30 and TRBJ1-5; weak D call: TRBD1 (5 bases). This CDR3 is built from 16 residues. V lost 2 bases to trimming and J lost 1 base, with 15 bases between them. Germline CDR1 GTSNPN, CDR2 SVGIG (reference sequence). CDR3 DNA: TGTGCCTGGAGTTCGTCGACAGCCAAAAGCAATCAGCCCCAGCATTTT. Protein product: CAWSSSTAKSNQPQHF.

The chain is built from TRBV28 and TRBJ2-1, with TRBD2 matching over 9 bases. The CDR3 is 14 amino acids. Trimming cost V 5 bases and J 7 bases; bases outside gene matches: 6. Looked up from germline, CDR1 is MDHEN and CDR2 is SYDVKM. The CDR3 protein is CASSPGTSPNEQFF. DNA of the CDR3: TGTGCCAGCAGTCCCGGGACTAGCCCGAATGAGCAGTTCTTC.

This rearrangement joins TRBV15 to TRBJ1-3, with D hard to call. The CDR3 loop spans 17 amino acids. The ends were cut back, 1 base at V and 1 base at J, with 14 bases in the middle. Germline lookup yields CDR1 LNHNV and CDR2 YYDKDF (reference sequence). For the CDR3, the DNA is TGTGCCACCAGCAGAGTTGGGAGAACTTCGTCTGGAAACACCATATATTTT. Protein: CATSRVGRTSSGNTIYF.

J is TRBJ2-7 and V is TRBV6-5; D perhaps matches TRBD1 (6 bases). V lost 0 bases to trimming and J lost 6 bases, with 18 bases between them. The CDR3 has 16 residues. Germline CDR1 reads MNHEY; CDR2 reads SVGAGI. The CDR3 is CASSYSPQGRGSEQYF. CDR3 nucleotides: TGTGCCAGCAGTTACTCGCCCCAGGGGCGAGGGAGCGAGCAGTACTTC.

This clone has just one count. This rearrangement joins TRBV5-1 to TRBJ2-5, with 7 bases lining up with TRBD1. The ends lost 5 bases at V and 5 bases at J; junction bases unmatched: 15. Germline V CDR1 and CDR2: SGHRS, YFSETQ. The CDR3 is 16 residues long. CDR3: CASSRGREGRGETQYF. CDR3 nucleotides: TGCGCCAGCAGTCGTGGAAGAGAGGGCAGGGGGGAGACCCAGTACTTC.